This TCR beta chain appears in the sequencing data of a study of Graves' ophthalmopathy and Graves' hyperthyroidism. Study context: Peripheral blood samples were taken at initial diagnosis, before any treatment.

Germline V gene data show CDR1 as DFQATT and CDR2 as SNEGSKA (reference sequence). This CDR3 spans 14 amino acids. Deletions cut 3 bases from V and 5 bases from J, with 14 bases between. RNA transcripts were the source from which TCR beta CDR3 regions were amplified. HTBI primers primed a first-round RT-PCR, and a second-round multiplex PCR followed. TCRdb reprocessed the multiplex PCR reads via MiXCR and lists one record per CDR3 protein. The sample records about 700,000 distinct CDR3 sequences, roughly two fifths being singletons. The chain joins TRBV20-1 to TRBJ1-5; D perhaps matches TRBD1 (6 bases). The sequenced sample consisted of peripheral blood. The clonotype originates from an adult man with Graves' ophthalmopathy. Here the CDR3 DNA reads TGCAGTGCTAGCAAGGGGGTATCACATCAGCCCCAGCATTTT. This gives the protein CSASKGVSHQPQHF.